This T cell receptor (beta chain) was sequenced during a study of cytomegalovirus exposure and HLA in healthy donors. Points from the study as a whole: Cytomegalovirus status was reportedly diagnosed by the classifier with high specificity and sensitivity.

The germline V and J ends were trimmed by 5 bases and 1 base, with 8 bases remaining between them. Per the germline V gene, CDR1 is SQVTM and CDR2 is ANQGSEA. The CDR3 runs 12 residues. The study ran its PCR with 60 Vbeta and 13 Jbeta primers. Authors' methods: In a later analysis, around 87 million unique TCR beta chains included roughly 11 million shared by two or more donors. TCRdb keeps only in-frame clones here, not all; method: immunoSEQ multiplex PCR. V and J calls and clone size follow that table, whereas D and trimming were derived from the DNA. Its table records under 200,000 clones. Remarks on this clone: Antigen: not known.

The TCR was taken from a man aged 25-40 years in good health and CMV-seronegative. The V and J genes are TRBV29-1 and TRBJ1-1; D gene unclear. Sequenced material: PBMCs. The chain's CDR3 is CSVTGSNTEAFF. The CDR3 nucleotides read TGCAGCGTTACGGGGTCGAACACTGAAGCTTTCTTT.